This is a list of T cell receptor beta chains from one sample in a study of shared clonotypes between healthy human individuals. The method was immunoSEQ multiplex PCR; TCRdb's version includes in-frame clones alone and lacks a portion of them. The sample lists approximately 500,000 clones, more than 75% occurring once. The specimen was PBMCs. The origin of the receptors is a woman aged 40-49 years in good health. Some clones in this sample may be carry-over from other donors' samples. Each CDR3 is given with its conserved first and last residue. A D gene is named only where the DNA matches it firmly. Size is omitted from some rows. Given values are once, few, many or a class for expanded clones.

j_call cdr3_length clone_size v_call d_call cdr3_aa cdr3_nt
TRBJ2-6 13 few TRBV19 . CASSIGAANVLTF TGTGCCAGTAGTATAGGGGCCGCCAACGTCCTGACTTTC
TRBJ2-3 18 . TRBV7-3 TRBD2 CASSLYAGVVVSTDTQYF TGTGCCAGCAGCTTATACGCGGGAGTAGTCGTTAGCACAGATACGCAGTATTTT
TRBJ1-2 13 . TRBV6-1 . CASRSDSNYGYTF TGTGCCAGCAGATCGGACAGTAACTATGGCTACACCTTC
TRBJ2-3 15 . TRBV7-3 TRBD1 CASSLTRGPTDTQYF TGTGCCAGCAGCTTAACGAGGGGGCCCACAGATACGCAGTATTTT
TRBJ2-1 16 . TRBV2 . CASSVQQGGSFNEQFF TGTGCCAGCAGTGTCCAGCAGGGGGGAAGTTTCAATGAGCAGTTCTTC
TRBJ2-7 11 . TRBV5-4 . CASSFLSEQYF TGTGCCAGCAGCTTTTTATCCGAGCAGTACTTC
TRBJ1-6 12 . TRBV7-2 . CASSPWGSPLHF TGTGCCAGCAGCCCGTGGGGATCTCCCCTCCACTTT
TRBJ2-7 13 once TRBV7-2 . CASSLSGRTEQYF TGTGCCAGCAGCTTAAGTGGGAGAACCGAGCAGTACTTC
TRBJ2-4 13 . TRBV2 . CASSDDRRNIQYF TGTGCCAGCAGTGATGACCGGCGCAACATTCAGTACTTC
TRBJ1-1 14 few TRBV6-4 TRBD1 CASSDGTGGTEAFF TGTGCCAGCAGTGACGGGACAGGGGGCACTGAAGCTTTCTTT
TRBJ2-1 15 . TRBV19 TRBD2 CASSTQVASGNEQFF TGTGCCAGTAGTACTCAGGTGGCTAGCGGTAATGAGCAGTTCTTC
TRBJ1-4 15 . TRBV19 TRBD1 CASSSQTGTMNKLFF TGTGCCAGTAGTTCCCAGACAGGGACCATGAACAAACTGTTTTTT
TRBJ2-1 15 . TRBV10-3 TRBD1 CAIGLGTGSYNEQFF TGTGCCATCGGATTGGGGACAGGCTCCTACAATGAGCAGTTCTTC
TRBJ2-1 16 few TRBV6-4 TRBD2 CASSDRLAGDYNEQFF TGTGCCAGCAGTGATCGACTAGCGGGAGATTACAATGAGCAGTTCTTC
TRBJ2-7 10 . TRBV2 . CASGRDEQYF TGTGCCAGCGGAAGGGACGAGCAGTACTTC
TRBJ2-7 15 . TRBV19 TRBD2 CASSTKREDSYEQYF TGTGCCAGTAGTACGAAGCGGGAGGATAGCTACGAGCAGTACTTC
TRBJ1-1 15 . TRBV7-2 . CASSLGGGANTEAFF TGTGCCAGCAGCTTAGGTGGAGGGGCGAACACTGAAGCTTTCTTT
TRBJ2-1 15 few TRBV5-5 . CASSLDGEAYNEQFF TGTGCCAGCAGCTTGGACGGGGAAGCCTACAATGAGCAGTTCTTC
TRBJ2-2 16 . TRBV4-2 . CASSQERGSPTGELFF TGTGCCAGCAGCCAAGAAAGAGGGTCTCCCACCGGGGAGCTGTTTTTT
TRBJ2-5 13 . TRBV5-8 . CASSLGGGETQYF TGTGCCAGCAGCTTGGGGGGCGGAGAGACCCAGTACTTC
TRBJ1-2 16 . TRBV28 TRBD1 CASTSLTGQVDYGYTF TGTGCCAGCACCTCCCTAACGGGACAGGTCGACTATGGCTACACCTTC
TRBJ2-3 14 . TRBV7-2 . CASSLNLATDTQYF TGTGCCAGCAGCTTAAATCTAGCGACAGATACGCAGTATTTT
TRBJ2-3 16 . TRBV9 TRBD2 CASSRTAGDIGDTQYF TGTGCCAGCAGCAGGACAGCGGGAGATATTGGAGATACGCAGTATTTT
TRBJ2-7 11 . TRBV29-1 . CSVDRGVEQYF TGCAGCGTTGACAGGGGAGTTGAGCAGTACTTC
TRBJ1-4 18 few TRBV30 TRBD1 CAWSPEGFAGTGHEKLFF TGTGCCTGGAGTCCGGAGGGCTTCGCCGGGACAGGGCATGAAAAACTGTTTTTT
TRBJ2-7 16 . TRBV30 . CAWSVGVGRVAYEQYF TGTGCCTGGAGTGTTGGTGTGGGCAGGGTAGCGTACGAGCAGTACTTC
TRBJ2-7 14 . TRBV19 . CASSIRQNSYEQYF TGTGCCAGTAGTATACGACAGAATAGCTACGAGCAGTACTTC
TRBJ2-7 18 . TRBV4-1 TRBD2 CASSQAPPTSGSRNEQYF TGCGCCAGCAGCCAAGCCCCCCCCACTAGCGGGAGTAGAAACGAGCAGTACTTC
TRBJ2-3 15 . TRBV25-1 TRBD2 CASRGRGGSTDTQYF TGTGCCAGCAGAGGCCGCGGGGGAAGCACAGATACGCAGTATTTT
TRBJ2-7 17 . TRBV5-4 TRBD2 CASSIGQLAGAPYEQYF TGTGCCAGCAGCATTGGACAGCTAGCGGGAGCCCCCTACGAGCAGTACTTC
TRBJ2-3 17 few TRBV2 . CASSSTASGRGTDTQYF TGTGCCAGCAGTTCAACAGCGTCAGGACGCGGCACAGATACGCAGTATTTT
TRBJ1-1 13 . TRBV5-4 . CASSQDHNTEAFF TGTGCCAGCAGCCAGGATCACAACACTGAAGCTTTCTTT
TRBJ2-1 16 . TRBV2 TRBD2 CASSRPGLAGGNEQFF TGTGCCAGCAGTAGACCCGGACTAGCGGGAGGGAATGAGCAGTTCTTC
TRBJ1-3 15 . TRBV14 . CASSQTASSGNTIYF TGTGCCAGCAGCCAGACAGCCAGCTCTGGAAACACCATATATTTT
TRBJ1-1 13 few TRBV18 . CASSLEGNTEAFF TGTGCCAGCTCATTAGAGGGGAACACTGAAGCTTTCTTT
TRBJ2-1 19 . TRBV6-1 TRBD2 CASSEGPGSREGRGNEQFF TGTGCCAGCAGTGAAGGGCCAGGTTCGCGGGAGGGCCGGGGGAATGAGCAGTTCTTC
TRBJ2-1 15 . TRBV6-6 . CASSSQRRAYNEQFF TGTGCCAGCAGTTCCCAGCGGAGAGCCTACAATGAGCAGTTCTTC
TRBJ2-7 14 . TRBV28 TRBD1 CASSSNRGLYEQYF TGTGCCAGCAGTTCCAACAGGGGGCTCTACGAGCAGTACTTC
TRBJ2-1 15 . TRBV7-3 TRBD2 CASSYSGNTEEEQFF TGTGCCAGCAGCTATAGCGGGAATACCGAGGAGGAGCAGTTCTTC
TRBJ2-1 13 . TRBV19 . CASSSLSGNEQFF TGTGCCAGTAGTAGCCTAAGCGGTAATGAGCAGTTCTTC
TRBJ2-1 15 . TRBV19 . CASSPTGGLYNEQFF TGTGCCAGTAGTCCCACTGGCGGGCTATACAATGAGCAGTTCTTC
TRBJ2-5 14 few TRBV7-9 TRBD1 CASSLARGLETQYF TGTGCCAGCAGCTTAGCGAGGGGGCTGGAGACCCAGTACTTC
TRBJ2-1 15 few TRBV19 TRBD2 CASSIASGGNNEQFF TGTGCCAGTAGTATTGCTAGCGGGGGAAACAATGAGCAGTTCTTC
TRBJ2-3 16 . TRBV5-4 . CASSAGVGGSTDTQYF TGTGCCAGCAGCGCAGGGGTTGGGGGGAGCACAGATACGCAGTATTTT
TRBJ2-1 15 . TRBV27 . CASTGLGASFNEQFF TGTGCCAGCACTGGGCTAGGGGCCTCCTTCAATGAGCAGTTCTTC